The TCR beta chain described here comes from a study of shared clonotypes between healthy human individuals. Produced via immunoSEQ multiplex PCR; TCRdb's table is partial and in-frame only. In the table there are approximately 2,300,000 clones, about 90% of which are singletons. CDR1 and CDR2 (germline): SGHTS, YDEGEE. CDR3 size: 14 residues. V shed 8 bases and J shed 1 base, with 15 bases lying between them. The chain recombines TRBV5-8 with TRBJ1-2; unclear D gene. The source is a man between 18 and 35 years old in good health. Some clones in this sample may be carry-over from other donors' samples. The sample consisted of naive CD4+ T cells from PBMCs. Subset described: CD45RA+ positively selected. In DNA form, the CDR3 reads TGTGCCAGTTCCAAGATAAGCTTTAACTATGGCTACACCTTC. This translates into CASSKISFNYGYTF.